A single TCR beta chain is shown here with its context. The target antigen is unknown. Using its own MiXCR run on the 5' RACE reads, TCRdb lists one record per CDR3 protein. In the table there are 200,000 to 300,000 distinct CDR3 sequences, over 9.5% of which are singletons. The data derive from a study of identical twins. Whole-study results and caveats: The models systematically underestimated how much out-of-frame TCR alpha was shared in monozygotic twins.

V shed 0 bases and J 6 bases; nucleotides not matched to a gene: 5. The germline V gene has CDR1 LGHNA and CDR2 YSLEER. The CDR3 is 16 residues long. The donor group consisted entirely of healthy Caucasians. What was sequenced was memory T cells sorted from blood. The rearrangement joins TRBV4-3 to TRBJ2-2; 9 bases line up with TRBD1. The clonotype originates from a man aged 50-60 years in good health. The DNA for the CDR3 is TGCGCCAGCAGCCAAGATTGGACAGGGGTCCCCGGGGAGCTGTTTTTT. This codes for CASSQDWTGVPGELFF.